These T cell receptor beta chains were read from a single sample in a study of technical replicates of blood from a handful of donors. Repertoires were generated with immunoSEQ multiplex PCR, while TCRdb's copy carries only in-frame clones and drops some. The repertoire holds approximately 44,000 clones, around 96% seen once, with around 0.38% in the top ten. The source material was T cells isolated from PBMCs. These receptors came from a human donor in good health. Each CDR3 is given with its conserved first and last residue. D genes are given only for firm matches. The size field is filled for only some rows; it gives once, few, many or a size class.

size: -
J: TRBJ1-5
D: TRBD1
V: TRBV7-2
CDR3: CASSIAPGQGGQPQHF
DNA: TGTGCCAGCAGCATAGCTCCGGGACAGGGGGGACAGCCCCAGCATTTT

size: -
J: TRBJ1-4
D: -
V: TRBV7-9
CDR3: CASSLDRPSFNEKLFF
DNA: TGTGCCAGCAGCCTAGACAGGCCATCCTTTAATGAAAAACTGTTTTTT

size: -
J: TRBJ2-7
D: -
V: TRBV27
CDR3: CASSLNWGHPPEQYF
DNA: TGTGCCAGCAGTTTGAACTGGGGACACCCTCCGGAGCAGTACTTC

size: -
J: TRBJ2-5
D: -
V: TRBV7-9
CDR3: CASSFSEIQETQYF
DNA: TGTGCCAGCAGCTTCTCCGAGATCCAAGAGACCCAGTACTTC

size: once
J: TRBJ2-3
D: TRBD2
V: TRBV30
CDR3: CAWSGLAADTQYF
DNA: TGTGCCTGGAGTGGACTAGCAGCAGATACGCAGTATTTT

size: -
J: TRBJ2-7
D: -
V: TRBV7-9
CDR3: CASSSGTNEQYF
DNA: TGTGCCAGCAGCTCCGGGACAAACGAGCAGTACTTC

size: -
J: TRBJ2-3
D: TRBD2
V: TRBV29-1
CDR3: CSVVSSGSRNTQYF
DNA: TGCAGCGTCGTGTCTAGCGGGAGTAGAAATACGCAGTATTTT

size: -
J: TRBJ2-5
D: TRBD2
V: TRBV6-5
CDR3: CASSYSIAGGTQYF
DNA: TGTGCCAGCAGTTACTCGATAGCGGGAGGGACCCAGTACTTC

size: -
J: TRBJ1-3
D: -
V: TRBV5-3
CDR3: CARSLTVRGPRTYSGNTIYF
DNA: TGTGCCAGAAGCTTGACAGTTAGGGGCCCTCGAACTTACTCTGGAAACACCATATATTTT

size: once
J: TRBJ2-1
D: -
V: TRBV27
CDR3: CASQSVASYNEQFF
DNA: TGTGCCAGCCAAAGCGTCGCCTCCTACAATGAGCAGTTCTTC

size: -
J: TRBJ1-2
D: TRBD1
V: TRBV29-1
CDR3: CSVVRGQVSGGYTF
DNA: TGCAGCGTCGTCAGAGGACAGGTATCGGGTGGCTACACCTTC

size: -
J: TRBJ2-7
D: -
V: TRBV28
CDR3: CASMGAGSTYEQYF
DNA: TGTGCCAGCATGGGAGCGGGCTCAACCTACGAGCAGTACTTC

size: -
J: TRBJ1-2
D: TRBD1
V: TRBV7-2
CDR3: CASRSGTGPYGYTF
DNA: TGTGCCAGCAGGTCCGGGACAGGGCCCTATGGCTACACCTTC

size: -
J: TRBJ1-1
D: TRBD1
V: TRBV5-1
CDR3: CASSYLLNRGSNTEAFF
DNA: TGCGCCAGCAGCTACCTGCTGAACAGGGGCTCCAACACTGAAGCTTTCTTT

size: -
J: TRBJ1-5
D: -
V: TRBV21-1
CDR3: CASSKVQGHQPQHF
DNA: TGTGCCAGCAGCAAAGTACAGGGGCATCAGCCCCAGCATTTT

size: -
J: TRBJ2-5
D: TRBD1
V: TRBV5-6
CDR3: CASSLGDSRIETQYF
DNA: TGTGCCAGCAGCTTGGGGGACAGTCGCATAGAGACCCAGTACTTC

size: -
J: TRBJ1-2
D: TRBD1
V: TRBV6-4
CDR3: CASSEGTGLGYGYTF
DNA: TGTGCCAGCAGTGAAGGGACAGGCCTAGGCTATGGCTACACCTTC

size: -
J: TRBJ1-5
D: -
V: TRBV9
CDR3: CASSPNRVDQPQHF
DNA: TGTGCCAGCAGCCCGAACAGGGTAGATCAGCCCCAGCATTTT

size: -
J: TRBJ1-1
D: -
V: TRBV18
CDR3: CASSPRGDTEAFF
DNA: TGTGCCAGCTCACCACGGGGGGACACTGAAGCTTTCTTT

size: -
J: TRBJ2-7
D: -
V: TRBV21-1
CDR3: CASSTWGGQGTYEQYF
DNA: TGTGCCAGCAGCACATGGGGAGGACAGGGGACCTACGAGCAGTACTTC

size: -
J: TRBJ1-2
D: -
V: TRBV5-4
CDR3: CASSPEPTVYGYTF
DNA: TGTGCCAGCAGCCCGGAGCCCACTGTCTATGGCTACACCTTC

size: -
J: TRBJ2-7
D: -
V: TRBV13
CDR3: CASSLGQWQYF
DNA: TGTGCCAGCAGCTTAGGTCAGTGGCAGTACTTC

size: -
J: TRBJ2-5
D: TRBD2
V: TRBV7-9
CDR3: CASSSRTSGFGETQYF
DNA: TGTGCCAGCAGCTCAAGGACTAGCGGGTTTGGAGAGACCCAGTACTTC

size: -
J: TRBJ2-7
D: TRBD2
V: TRBV7-2
CDR3: CASSPNGRLAASSYEQYF
DNA: TGTGCCAGCAGCCCTAACGGCAGACTAGCGGCGAGCTCCTACGAGCAGTACTTC

size: -
J: TRBJ2-1
D: TRBD2
V: TRBV5-1
CDR3: CASSPVAGAYNEQFF
DNA: TGCGCCAGCAGCCCTGTGGCGGGGGCCTACAATGAGCAGTTCTTC

size: -
J: TRBJ2-2
D: TRBD2
V: TRBV10-3
CDR3: CAISESGLAGVIGTGELFF
DNA: TGTGCCATCAGTGAGTCCGGGCTAGCGGGAGTTATCGGCACCGGGGAGCTGTTTTTT

size: -
J: TRBJ1-2
D: TRBD1
V: TRBV4-3
CDR3: CASSHPFTGGIGYGYTF
DNA: TGCGCCAGCAGCCATCCCTTTACAGGGGGCATAGGCTATGGCTACACCTTC

size: -
J: TRBJ2-7
D: -
V: TRBV28
CDR3: CASSLYSGSTYEQYF
DNA: TGTGCCAGCAGTTTATATTCAGGTTCCACCTACGAGCAGTACTTC

size: once
J: TRBJ2-5
D: -
V: TRBV29-1
CDR3: CSVVGDKETQYF
DNA: TGCAGCGTGGTAGGGGACAAAGAGACCCAGTACTTC

size: -
J: TRBJ2-1
D: TRBD2
V: TRBV5-1
CDR3: CASSHRELAGANEQFF
DNA: TGCGCCAGCAGCCACAGGGAACTAGCGGGGGCGAATGAGCAGTTCTTC

size: -
J: TRBJ2-7
D: -
V: TRBV28
CDR3: CASSPHRESYEQYF
DNA: TGTGCCAGCAGTCCCCACCGGGAGTCCTACGAGCAGTACTTC

size: -
J: TRBJ1-4
D: -
V: TRBV7-8
CDR3: CASSWGDEKLFF
DNA: TGTGCCAGCAGCTGGGGGGATGAAAAACTGTTTTTT

size: -
J: TRBJ1-5
D: -
V: TRBV5-4
CDR3: CASSVFGGGSNQPQHF
DNA: TGTGCCAGCAGCGTCTTTGGGGGAGGTAGCAATCAGCCCCAGCATTTT

size: once
J: TRBJ1-1
D: -
V: TRBV30
CDR3: CAWIRVYTEAFF
DNA: TGTGCCTGGATACGGGTTTACACTGAAGCTTTCTTT

size: -
J: TRBJ1-1
D: -
V: TRBV7-9
CDR3: CASSPTVMNTEAFF
DNA: TGTGCCAGCAGCCCAACAGTGATGAACACTGAAGCTTTCTTT

size: -
J: TRBJ2-2
D: -
V: TRBV7-8
CDR3: CASSLALGELFF
DNA: TGTGCCAGCAGCTTAGCCCTGGGGGAGCTGTTTTTT

size: -
J: TRBJ2-7
D: -
V: TRBV10-3
CDR3: CAAGTAYEQYF
DNA: TGTGCCGCGGGGACAGCCTACGAGCAGTACTTC

size: -
J: TRBJ1-1
D: -
V: TRBV6-6
CDR3: CASSYSRAGEAFF
DNA: TGTGCCAGCAGTTACTCGAGGGCGGGGGAAGCTTTCTTT

size: -
J: TRBJ2-1
D: TRBD2
V: TRBV10-3
CDR3: CATGLAGGPDEQFF
DNA: TGTGCCACCGGACTAGCGGGAGGGCCGGATGAGCAGTTCTTC

size: -
J: TRBJ1-1
D: -
V: TRBV29-1
CDR3: CSVIDRPNTEAFF
DNA: TGCAGCGTAATAGACAGGCCGAACACTGAAGCTTTCTTT

size: once
J: TRBJ2-1
D: -
V: TRBV5-4
CDR3: CASSFRNNEQFF
DNA: TGTGCCAGCAGCTTTAGAAACAATGAGCAGTTCTTC

size: few
J: TRBJ2-7
D: TRBD1
V: TRBV4-2
CDR3: CASSQVTRGHGEQYF
DNA: TGTGCCAGCAGCCAAGTGACGAGGGGGCACGGGGAGCAGTACTTC

size: -
J: TRBJ1-1
D: -
V: TRBV4-2
CDR3: CASSHLEGNTEAFF
DNA: TGTGCCAGCAGCCACCTGGAGGGGAACACTGAAGCTTTCTTT

size: -
J: TRBJ2-3
D: -
V: TRBV5-6
CDR3: CASSLGATDTQYF
DNA: TGTGCCAGCAGCTTGGGGGCGACAGATACGCAGTATTTT

size: once
J: TRBJ2-7
D: -
V: TRBV2
CDR3: CASSEGRRLGNEQYF
DNA: TGTGCCAGCAGTGAGGGGCGGCGGCTCGGCAACGAGCAGTACTTC

size: -
J: TRBJ2-1
D: -
V: TRBV5-4
CDR3: CASSFAGGDEQFF
DNA: TGTGCCAGCAGCTTTGCGGGTGGTGATGAGCAGTTCTTC

size: -
J: TRBJ1-1
D: -
V: TRBV20-1
CDR3: CSARGSFEAFF
DNA: TGCAGTGCTAGGGGCAGCTTTGAAGCTTTCTTT

size: -
J: TRBJ1-2
D: TRBD1
V: TRBV28
CDR3: CASSPSGTADPLSGYTF
DNA: TGTGCCAGCAGTCCGAGTGGGACAGCCGACCCCCTCTCTGGCTACACCTTC

size: once
J: TRBJ2-6
D: -
V: TRBV6-5
CDR3: CASCRGSSGANVLTF
DNA: TGTGCCAGCTGTCGGGGGAGCTCTGGGGCCAACGTCCTGACTTTC

size: -
J: TRBJ1-2
D: -
V: TRBV7-9
CDR3: CASSLDNGQTYGYTF
DNA: TGTGCCAGCAGCTTAGATAATGGGCAGACCTATGGCTACACCTTC

size: -
J: TRBJ1-5
D: -
V: TRBV6-1
CDR3: CASTDGIVNQPQHF
DNA: TGTGCCAGTACCGACGGGATCGTGAATCAGCCCCAGCATTTT

size: -
J: TRBJ2-5
D: -
V: TRBV19
CDR3: CASSMFLEAGGTQYF
DNA: TGTGCCAGTAGTATGTTCTTGGAGGCTGGCGGGACCCAGTACTTC

size: -
J: TRBJ1-2
D: -
V: TRBV27
CDR3: CASSLAPGGAGYTF
DNA: TGTGCCAGCAGTTTGGCCCCGGGGGGCGCGGGCTACACCTTC

size: -
J: TRBJ2-7
D: TRBD2
V: TRBV7-2
CDR3: CASSPTGLAGSEQYF
DNA: TGTGCCAGCAGCCCCACAGGGCTAGCGGGAAGCGAGCAGTACTTC

size: -
J: TRBJ1-1
D: TRBD1
V: TRBV28
CDR3: CASSFRGGRDLAFF
DNA: TGTGCCAGCAGTTTTAGAGGGGGCCGTGACTTGGCTTTCTTT

size: -
J: TRBJ1-1
D: -
V: TRBV10-2
CDR3: CASRAGETEAFF
DNA: TGCGCCAGCCGAGCGGGAGAGACTGAAGCTTTCTTT

size: -
J: TRBJ1-5
D: TRBD1
V: TRBV9
CDR3: CASSVTGVGQPQHF
DNA: TGTGCCAGCAGCGTTACAGGGGTGGGCCAGCCCCAGCATTTT